Listed here is a single TCR beta chain. Its antigen target is currently unknown. Base-call qualities are not available, and no considerably larger clone is one nucleotide away. This entry belongs to a study of follicular helper T cells after annual influenza vaccination (dated by TCRdb to about 2017). With respect to the entire study: Blood was drawn on days 0, 7 and 28 after each seasonal influenza vaccination. To look at recall of cTfh clones, some subjects were tracked through successive annual vaccinations covering the 2013-2014, 2014-2015 and 2015-2016 seasons. One week after vaccination, a second recruited cohort of more than nine subjects (Table S1) displayed a similar ICOS+CD38+ cTfh response. Six subjects had multi-year samples: four covered two vaccination seasons and two covered three seasons. The 2013-2014 samples were cryopreserved, while the 2015 samples were processed right after collection. On the study overall, not on this receptor specifically: Because only about 9.5-22% of the analyzed cells gave productive TCRB sequences, there was no way to sample rare clonotypes. Successive annual vaccinations recalled a recurring oligoclonal ICOS+CD38+ cTfh response that included tetramer and AIM influenza-specific clonotypes. ICOS+CD38+ cTfh clonality correlated with the frequency of that population, and its change correlated with the change in circulating plasmablast frequency. Day 7 ICOS+CD38+ clones were most often found later in ICOS-CD38- cTfh, suggesting that subset may serve as a memory reservoir.

This specimen's time point label, per the study, means: 2014-2015 season, 7 days after vaccination. Seasonal inactivated influenza vaccine (Fluvarix) was administered to adults, and sorted blood CD4 subsets were tracked by TCRB sequencing before and after vaccination. To be eligible, subjects had to live in the community and must not have received influenza vaccine in the previous 6 months. Exclusions included influenza vaccine contraindications, substance abuse, HIV/AIDS, active malignancy, immunomodulatory medication and active illness such as respiratory infection. Per time point, between about 35 and 100 mL of blood was sampled. Non-naive CD4+CXCR5+PD-1+ cells were defined as circulating Tfh and were sorted into ICOS+CD38+ and ICOS-CD38- fractions. Either Ficoll-Paque PLUS or SepMate separation was used to isolate PBMC. Before DNA was extracted, the cell subsets were sorted from PBMC using a BD FACS Aria.

The CDR3 spans 17 residues, from the cysteine through the phenylalanine. The kept DNA is CDR3 alone, 51 bases in frame from the first base. Preparation of the library involved the immunoSEQ multiplex PCR assay. Adaptive Biotechnologies carried out TCRB amplification, library preparation, sequencing and preliminary bioinformatics at Survey level resolution. For TCRB sequencing, genomic DNA from the sorted cTfh populations was amplified by multiplex PCR. The paper's data handling went like this. Clonality was calculated in R as 1 minus normalized Shannon entropy, and the Gini index was calculated with the R package ineq. To get the overlap score, the summed counts of shared sequences were divided by the total counts of all sequences in both of the compared samples. The significance of shared clonotypes was tested with Fisher's exact test, assuming a theoretical repertoire of 10^7 TCRB sequences. Entries here come from immuneACCESS through TCRdb and include only in-frame sequences with V and J called. Some clones fail to appear in such tables; in the studies checked, an unresolved V gene covers under half of the shortfall, and the cause of the remainder is unknown. V, J and clone size were drawn from that table, and D and trimming were deduced from the DNA. The sample contains several thousand clones, over 80% of them found a single time. Clones ranked in the top ten supply around 1.7% of the sample.

This clonotype was obtained from an adult who received the influenza vaccine. Recombination linked TRBV21-1 to TRBJ2-5. TRBV21-1 is a listed pseudogene. The source was CXCR5+ CD38- circulating T follicular helper cells from blood, collected 7 days after influenza vaccination. According to the study, the label for this sample's cell subset or site signals: circulating Tfh, non-naive CD4+CXCR5+PD-1+ (ICOS+CD38+ or ICOS-CD38-). The nucleotide sequence reads TGTGCCAGCATACTCATGGGAGGACGGACAGCCCAAGAGACCCAGTACTTC. Its translation reads: CASILMGGRTAQETQYF.